This passage covers 29 T cell receptor beta chains from one sample sequenced in a study of cytomegalovirus exposure and HLA in healthy donors. The PCR had 60 Vbeta and 13 Jbeta primers. Using immunoSEQ multiplex PCR, the repertoire was profiled, and TCRdb retains in-frame clones only, with some absent. The sample consists of over 130,000 clones, approximately 80% of them appearing once. The sequenced sample was PBMCs. The source is a middle-aged woman in good health and CMV-seropositive.

The J gene is TRBJ2-3, the V gene TRBV6-6; 7 bases match TRBD2. This CDR3 contains 14 residues. V shed 6 bases, J shed 0 bases, and the junction held 3 bases outside the gene matches. From germline, CDR1 is MNHNY and CDR2 SVGAGI (reference sequence). In nucleotides, the CDR3 is TGTGCCAGCAGCCAGCGGGAAAGCACAGATACGCAGTATTTT. Its protein product is CASSQRESTDTQYF.

This clone occurred a few times. The chain couples TRBV7-2 to TRBJ1-5; 9 nucleotides agree with TRBD1. There are 15 residues in the CDR3. The germline V gene encodes CDR1 SGHTA and CDR2 FQGNSA. The junction had 3 bases not matched to a gene; V was cut back by 1 base and J by 5 bases. CDR3 sequence: CASSLVGTGYQPQHF. The DNA for the CDR3 is TGTGCCAGCAGCTTAGTGGGGACAGGGTATCAGCCCCAGCATTTT. Full variable domain (missing parts from reference TRBV7-2 and TRBJ1-5): GAGVSQSPSNKVTEKGKDVELRCDPISGHTALYWYRQSLGQGLEFLIYFQGNSAPDKSGLPSDRFSAERTGGSVSTLTIQRTQQEDSAVYLCASSLVGTGYQPQHFGDGTRLSIL.

This chain joins TRBV5-4 and TRBJ2-1; the D gene is possibly TRBD1 (6 bases). V lost 3 bases to trimming and J lost 4 bases, with 14 bases between them. Germline CDR1 is SGHNT and CDR2 is YYREEE (reference sequence). This CDR3 comprises 15 residues. CDR3 loop: CASSSPGQGYNEQFF. The CDR3 nucleotides read TGTGCCAGCAGCTCACCCGGGCAGGGGTACAATGAGCAGTTCTTC.

The chain couples TRBV11-3 to TRBJ2-1; maybe TRBD2 (5 bases). Trimming took 4 bases from V and 3 from J, leaving 19 bases between them. The CDR3 length is 17 residues. Germline V gene sequence: CDR1 SGHNT, CDR2 YENEEA. CDR3: CASSSGLAPRGYNEQFF. For the CDR3, the DNA is TGTGCCAGCAGCTCCGGTCTGGCCCCCCGGGGCTACAATGAGCAGTTCTTC.

As to this clone: Other DNA sequences of this sample code for an identical CDR3. The rearrangement uses TRBV5-1 and TRBJ2-2; no reliable D call. Per the germline V gene, CDR1 is SGHRS and CDR2 is YFSETQ. The CDR3 covers 12 residues. Trimming removed 3 bases from V and 3 bases from J, with 3 bases in between. The CDR3 loop is CASSSYTGELFF. In nucleotides, the CDR3 is TGCGCCAGCAGCTCCTACACCGGGGAGCTGTTTTTT.

This clone was recorded a few times. One end of the junction is discordant with germline, which a read error may explain. The rearrangement uses TRBV7-2 and TRBJ2-7; 10 nucleotides match TRBD2. CDR3 length: 14 amino acids. CDR1 is SGHTA and CDR2 is FQGNSA in the germline V gene. CDR3 in DNA: TGTGCCAGCAGCTTATTGTGGCTAGCGGGAGACGTGTTTTTC. It translates to CASSLLWLAGDVFF. The complete variable domain, with remaining parts taken from reference TRBV7-2 and TRBJ2-7, reads GAGVSQSPSNKVTEKGKDVELRCDPISGHTALYWYRQSLGQGLEFLIYFQGNSAPDKSGLPSDRFSAERTGGSVSTLTIQRTQQEDSAVYLCASSLLWLAGDVFFGPGTRLTVT.

The chain carries TRBV11-2 and TRBJ2-3; weak D call: TRBD2 (5 bases). CDR1 SGHAT and CDR2 FQNNGV come from the germline V gene. Deletions cut 7 bases from V and 0 bases from J, with 14 bases between. This CDR3 has 15 residues. The CDR3 region has the DNA TGTGCCAGCAACCGGTGGGAGAGTAGCACAGATACGCAGTATTTT. It specifies CASNRWESSTDTQYF.

This rearrangement joins TRBV6-5 to TRBJ1-1, with no clear D. V was cut by 7 bases and J by 6 bases, with 9 bases left in between. The length of the CDR3 is 11 residues. The germline gives CDR1 MNHEY, CDR2 SVGAGI. The CDR3 loop is CASTSGAEAFF. The CDR3 nucleotides are TGTGCCAGCACCTCGGGTGCTGAAGCTTTCTTT.

The J gene is TRBJ1-2, the V gene TRBV5-1, with 10 bases fitting TRBD1. This CDR3 has 15 residues. Unmatched junction bases numbered 8, after V lost 6 bases and J lost 3 bases. From germline, CDR1 is SGHRS and CDR2 YFSETQ. CDR3 loop: CASTPDRGQDYGYTF. The CDR3, as DNA: TGCGCCAGCACCCCTGACAGGGGGCAGGACTATGGCTACACCTTC.

The V call is TRBV7-9, the J call TRBJ2-7, with D possibly TRBD1 on 6 matching bases. This CDR3 has 13 amino acids. The V gene lost 5 bases and the J gene lost 3 bases, with 11 bases spanning the gap. Germline CDR1 SEHNR, CDR2 FQNEAQ (reference sequence). CDR3 bases: TGTGCCAGCAGCCCGGACAGAGGCTACGAGCAGTACTTC. Translated: CASSPDRGYEQYF.

Comments on this clone: A much bigger clone sits one base away, suggesting this may be a read error. CDR3: CASSPEGETIYF. The CDR3 DNA reads TGTGCCAGCAGCCCCGAGGGGGAAACCATATATTTT. The V and J genes are TRBV7-3 and TRBJ1-3; tentative D call: TRBD1 (6 bases). CDR1 is SGHTA and CDR2 is FQGTGA in the germline V gene. CDR3 size: 12 residues. Trimming removed 5 bases from V and 10 bases from J, with 12 bases in between. The complete variable domain, with remaining parts taken from reference TRBV7-3 and TRBJ1-3, reads GAGVSQTPSNKVTEKGKYVELRCDPISGHTALYWYRQSLGQGPEFLIYFQGTGAADDSGLPNDRFFAVRPEGSVSTLKIQRTERGDSAVYLCASSPEGETIYFGEGSWLTVV.

The chain links TRBV11-3 to TRBJ1-1; TRBD1 aligns across 8 bases. Germline V CDR1 and CDR2: SGHNT, YENEEA. The CDR3 totals 13 residues. The V segment lost 3 bases and the J segment 4 bases; nucleotides outside the gene matches: 1. The CDR3 protein is CASSFTGGTEAFF. The CDR3 nucleotides read TGTGCCAGCAGCTTCACAGGGGGCACTGAAGCTTTCTTT. The full variable domain, in which reference TRBV11-3 and TRBJ1-1 provide the parts outside the CDR3, is EAGVVQSPRYKIIEKKQPVAFWCNPISGHNTLYWYLQNLGQGPELLIRYENEEAVDDSQLPKDRFSAERLKGVDSTLKIQPAELGDSAVYLCASSFTGGTEAFFGQGTRLTVV.

This sequence joins TRBV15 and TRBJ2-7, with 10 nucleotides matching TRBD2. V was pared by 3 bases and J by 4 bases, with 6 bases of the junction left unmatched. CDR3 size: 15 residues. Germline assignment: CDR1 LNHNV and CDR2 YYDKDF (reference sequence). CDR3 region: CATSRGPGLAYEQYF. The CDR3, as DNA: TGTGCCACCAGCAGGGGACCGGGACTAGCGTACGAGCAGTACTTC. Filled out from reference TRBV15 and TRBJ2-7, the complete variable domain reads DAMVIQNPRYQVTQFGKPVTLSCSQTLNHNVMYWYQQKSSQAPKLLFHYYDKDFNNEADTPDNFQSRRPNTSFCFLDIRSPGLGDTAMYLCATSRGPGLAYEQYFGPGTRLTVT.

The sample holds many counts of this clone. V gene TRBV5-6 combines with J gene TRBJ1-5, with 10 bases identical to TRBD1. Germline CDR1 reads SGHDT; CDR2 reads YYEEEE. Trimming removed 0 bases from V and 0 bases from J; junction bases left unmatched: 0. This CDR3 comprises 16 residues. The CDR3 sequence is CASSLGTGGSNQPQHF. CDR3 sequence (DNA): TGTGCCAGCAGCTTGGGGACAGGGGGTAGCAATCAGCCCCAGCATTTT.

Regarding this clone: Additional DNA sequences in this sample encode the identical CDR3. The chain combines TRBV2 with TRBJ1-1; the D is unclear. Trimming took 6 bases from V and 5 from J, leaving 10 bases between them. The CDR3 consists of 12 residues. Germline-derived CDR1 and CDR2 are SNHLY and FYNNEI. In DNA, the CDR3 is TGTGCCAGCAGCCCGAGGGTGACTGAAGCTTTCTTT. Protein sequence: CASSPRVTEAFF. The full variable domain, in which reference TRBV2 and TRBJ1-1 provide the parts outside the CDR3, is EPEVTQTPSHQVTQMGQEVILRCVPISNHLYFYWYRQILGQKVEFLVSFYNNEISEKSEIFDDQFSVERPDGSNFTLKIRSTKLEDSAMYFCASSPRVTEAFFGQGTRLTVV.

V gene TRBV5-1 combines with J gene TRBJ1-4, with no clear D. The ends were cut back, 4 bases at V and 8 bases at J, with 15 bases in the middle. The CDR3 extends over 14 amino acids. Germline V lookup: CDR1 SGHRS, CDR2 YFSETQ. The CDR3 DNA follows: TGCGCCAGCAGCCCGGAGGGTGGGAGGGAAAAACTGTTTTTT. The encoded protein is CASSPEGGREKLFF.

The rearrangement joins TRBV5-1 to TRBJ2-5; TRBD1 matches at 7 bases. The CDR3 has 15 amino acids. Germline V lookup: CDR1 SGHRS, CDR2 YFSETQ. V dropped 4 bases and J dropped 2; count of bases not matched to a gene: 8. The CDR3 DNA is TGCGCCAGCAGCATCCAAGGGACAGTACAAGAGACCCAGTACTTC. This codes for CASSIQGTVQETQYF.

This clone was seen a handful of times. The chain has TRBV29-1 and TRBJ1-1, with a possible D match to TRBD1 (6 bases). Germline-derived CDR1 and CDR2 are SQVTM and ANQGSEA. This CDR3 spans 13 amino acids. The V and J ends lost 3 bases and 10 bases respectively, with 18 bases between them. In DNA form, the CDR3 reads TGCAGCGTTGAGAGGCCGCTACAGGGAGCAGCTTTCTTT. Its translation is CSVERPLQGAAFF.

The CDR3 DNA reads as TGTGCCAGCAGCTTAGTAGCCTATGAGCAGTTCTTC. Its protein product is CASSLVAYEQFF. The rearrangement links TRBV11-2 to TRBJ2-1, with no clear D. CDR1 is SGHAT, CDR2 FQNNGV, per germline. V was clipped by 1 base and J by 8 bases, with 6 bases between them. This CDR3 is built from 12 residues.

V is TRBV5-6 and J is TRBJ2-5; TRBD2 aligns across 9 bases. Trimming removed 4 bases from V and 4 bases from J; junction bases left unmatched: 8. Per the germline V gene, CDR1 is SGHDT and CDR2 is YYEEEE. The CDR3 runs to 15 residues. CDR3 in DNA: TGTGCCAGCAGCCCGGTAGCGGGAGTTGGAGAGACCCAGTACTTC. Translation gives CASSPVAGVGETQYF.

This clone was found a few times. The CDR3 region is CASSFSDGQFF. DNA for the CDR3: TGTGCCAGCAGCTTCAGCGATGGGCAGTTCTTC. V is TRBV7-9 and J is TRBJ2-1; the D is unclear. CDR3 length equals 11 residues. Germline V gene data show CDR1 as SEHNR and CDR2 as FQNEAQ (reference sequence). V lost 3 bases to trimming and J lost 12 bases, with 9 bases between them. Full variable domain (missing parts from reference TRBV7-9 and TRBJ2-1): DTGVSQNPRHKITKRGQNVTFRCDPISEHNRLYWYRQTLGQGPEFLTYFQNEAQLEKSRLLSDRFSAERPKGSFSTLEIQRTEQGDSAMYLCASSFSDGQFFGPGTRLTVL.

This chain links TRBV18 with TRBJ1-1; perhaps TRBD1 as D (5 bases). The CDR3 totals 16 residues. CDR1 and CDR2 (germline): KGHSH, LQKENI. V dropped 0 bases and J dropped 0 bases, with 11 bases sitting between them. The CDR3 DNA reads as TGTGCCAGCTCACCACCCTCGACAGCTATGAACACTGAAGCTTTCTTT. It translates to CASSPPSTAMNTEAFF.

V gene TRBV11-3 combines with J gene TRBJ1-2; D remains unclear. This CDR3 contains 14 residues. The germline V and J ends were trimmed by 1 base and 1 base, with 7 bases remaining between them. Germline CDR1 is SGHNT and CDR2 is YENEEA. The CDR3 DNA follows: TGTGCCAGCAGCTTAGGGGCCGGTAACTATGGCTACACCTTC. This codes for CASSLGAGNYGYTF.

The chain joins TRBV7-2 to TRBJ2-7; 7 positions match TRBD2. This CDR3 has 17 residues. V shed 5 bases, J shed 2 bases, and the junction held 15 bases outside the gene matches. The germline CDR1 and CDR2 sequences are SGHTA and FQGNSA. CDR3 sequence reads: CASSERHGAGAAYEQYF. CDR3 sequence (DNA): TGTGCCAGCAGCGAACGGCATGGGGCGGGAGCTGCCTACGAGCAGTACTTC.

This chain uses TRBV30 with TRBJ2-5, with 8 bases aligning to TRBD1. Germline V gene data show CDR1 as GTSNPN and CDR2 as SVGIG (reference sequence). The junction had 8 bases not matched to a gene; V was cut back by 6 bases and J by 5 bases. This CDR3 has 13 residues. CDR3 bases: TGTGCCTGCACAGACAGGGGCGGCGAGACCCAGTACTTC. It codes for CACTDRGGETQYF.

This clone was observed a handful of times. The chain is built from TRBV7-9 and TRBJ2-2, with 8 nucleotides matching TRBD2. The CDR3 covers 16 residues. The trim removed 3 bases at V and 5 bases at J, leaving 8 bases unmatched. Germline values: CDR1 SEHNR, CDR2 FQNEAQ (reference sequence). The CDR3 region is CASSFASGSSTGELFF. The CDR3, as DNA: TGTGCCAGCAGCTTTGCGAGCGGGAGTTCAACCGGGGAGCTGTTTTTT.

In this sample, this clone turned up once. The V and J genes are TRBV9 and TRBJ1-3, with D possibly TRBD1 on 6 matching bases. V was cut by 2 bases and J by 0 bases, with 15 bases left in between. Germline V gives CDR1 SGDLS, CDR2 YYNGEE. The CDR3 has 17 residues. CDR3 loop: CASSVGGGHRSGNTIYF. DNA for the CDR3: TGTGCCAGCAGCGTGGGGGGGGGACACCGCTCTGGAAACACCATATATTTT.

The V and J genes are TRBV6-1 and TRBJ2-5; TRBD1 matches 8 bases. CDR1 is MNHNS, CDR2 SASEGT, per germline. This CDR3 region has 13 residues. V shed 8 bases, J shed 3 bases, and the junction held 5 bases outside the gene matches. CDR3 protein: CASETGAEETQYF. The CDR3 DNA sequence: TGTGCCAGCGAGACAGGGGCGGAAGAGACCCAGTACTTC.

The chain employs TRBV6-6 and TRBJ1-1, with TRBD1 matching over 10 bases. After removal of 6 bases from V and 1 base from J, the junction contained 2 bases not matched to a gene. The CDR3 spans 14 residues. Germline V gives CDR1 MNHNY, CDR2 SVGAGI (reference sequence). The CDR3 region has the DNA TGTGCCAGCAGGAGACAGGGGGCGAACACTGAAGCTTTCTTT. It encodes CASRRQGANTEAFF.